Below are 10 T cell receptor beta chains sequenced from a single sample in a study of chemoradiotherapy in HPV16-positive cancers. Measured with immunoSEQ multiplex PCR; TCRdb has only the in-frame clones, and not every one. The top ten clones hold around 3.4% of a sample with roughly 30,000 clones, approximately 90% of them seen once. Here the sequenced sample was blood, taken from a patient who underwent chemoradiotherapy. Receptors originate from a human donor with HPV-associated anogenital cancer.

Here the CDR3 reads CASSQGVVRGEGTEAFF. The CDR3, as DNA: TGCGCCAGCAGCCAAGGGGTGGTGAGGGGCGAAGGGACTGAAGCTTTCTTT. The chain joins TRBV4-1 to TRBJ1-1, with a weak D call TRBD1 (5 bases). There are 17 residues in the CDR3. CDR1 and CDR2 from the germline V gene are MGHRA and YSYEKL. V lost 1 base, J lost 5 bases, and 20 bases lay in between.

This chain connects TRBV10-3 to TRBJ1-1; D not certain. CDR3 length: 13 amino acids. The germline V gene has CDR1 ENHRY and CDR2 SYGVKD. V was cut by 2 bases and J by 8 bases, with 12 bases left in between. The CDR3 nucleotides are TGTGCCATCAGTGAGGGAAACAGCCCCGAAGCTTTCTTT. The encoded protein is CAISEGNSPEAFF.

The chain recombines TRBV11-2 with TRBJ2-2; TRBD2 is a possible D gene (5 bases). Germline V CDR1 and CDR2: SGHAT, FQNNGV. V was trimmed by 6 bases and J by 7 bases, leaving 15 bases between them. The CDR3 totals 14 residues. The CDR3 sequence is CASSWTGAGGELFF. As DNA, the CDR3 is TGTGCCAGCAGTTGGACGGGTGCGGGCGGGGAGCTGTTTTTT.

This chain uses TRBV30 with TRBJ1-5; possible D gene TRBD1, 6 bases. CDR1 is GTSNPN and CDR2 is SVGIG in the germline V gene (reference sequence). The CDR3 runs to 15 residues. V was pared by 5 bases and J by 5 bases, with 19 bases between. CDR3 sequence (DNA): TGTGCCTGGGTAGGGGGGGAAGGGGACGATCAGCCCCAGCATTTT. Translated, it gives CAWVGGEGDDQPQHF.

The chain employs TRBV7-9 and TRBJ1-4, with 7 bases that match TRBD1. Per germline, CDR1 SEHNR and CDR2 FQNEAQ (reference sequence). The CDR3 runs to 14 residues. V dropped 2 bases and J dropped 8; count of bases not matched to a gene: 5. CDR3 nucleotides: TGTGCCAGCAGCTTAACAGGGGTGGACGAAAAACTGTTTTTT. This sequence encodes CASSLTGVDEKLFF. Full variable domain (rest looked up from reference TRBV7-9 and TRBJ1-4): DTGVSQNPRHKITKRGQNVTFRCDPISEHNRLYWYRQTLGQGPEFLTYFQNEAQLEKSRLLSDRFSAERPKGSFSTLEIQRTEQGDSAMYLCASSLTGVDEKLFFGSGTQLSVL.

V and J are TRBV9 and TRBJ2-5; 10 bases align to TRBD2. From germline, CDR1 is SGDLS and CDR2 YYNGEE. The ends lost 6 bases at V and 5 bases at J; junction bases unmatched: 10. The CDR3 contains 15 residues. For the CDR3, the DNA is TGTGCCAGCACCGCCGAGGGACTAGCGTGGGAGACCCAGTACTTC. Its protein is CASTAEGLAWETQYF. Looking up the rest from reference TRBV9 and TRBJ2-5 gives the full variable domain: DSGVTQTPKHLITATGQRVTLRCSPRSGDLSVYWYQQSLDQGLQFLIQYYNGEERAKGNILERFSAQQFPDLHSELNLSSLELGDSALYFCASTAEGLAWETQYFGPGTRLLVL.

V and J are TRBV11-2 and TRBJ2-5, with 7 bases fitting TRBD1. Trimming at V came to 5 bases and at J to 3 bases, leaving 9 bases not matched to a gene. The CDR3 covers 15 residues. Germline V lookup: CDR1 SGHAT, CDR2 FQNNGV. As DNA, the CDR3 is TGTGCCAGCAGCGCCCATGGGACAGTAGAAGAGACCCAGTACTTC. It codes for CASSAHGTVEETQYF.

The rearrangement links TRBV4-1 to TRBJ1-2; D perhaps matches TRBD1 (5 bases). The CDR3 consists of 15 residues. CDR1 and CDR2 (germline): MGHRA, YSYEKL. The V gene lost 0 bases and the J gene lost 2 bases, with 10 bases spanning the gap. CDR3 residues: CASSQDEGANYGYTF. In nucleotides, the CDR3 is TGCGCCAGCAGCCAAGATGAAGGGGCGAACTATGGCTACACCTTC.

This clone was picked up one time. The chain carries TRBV28 and TRBJ1-6; D remains ambiguous. Germline loops: CDR1 MDHEN, CDR2 SYDVKM. This CDR3 contains 13 residues. The V end lost 7 bases, the J end lost 5 bases, and 9 bases lay between the germline ends. CDR3 in amino acids: CASKYRHNSPLHF. CDR3 sequence (DNA): TGTGCCAGCAAGTACAGACATAATTCACCCCTCCACTTT. The variable domain in full, completed from reference TRBV28 and TRBJ1-6, reads DVKVTQSSRYLVKRTGEKVFLECVQDMDHENMFWYRQDPGLGLRLIYFSYDVKMKEKGDIPEGYSVSREKKERFSLILESASTNQTSMYLCASKYRHNSPLHFGNGTRLTVT.

This clone showed up just once. V and J are TRBV4-2 and TRBJ2-7; D is uncertain. The V gene lost 3 bases and the J gene lost 6 bases, with 9 bases spanning the gap. This CDR3 region has 12 residues. CDR1 is LGHNA, CDR2 YNFKEQ, per germline. The CDR3 nucleotides are TGTGCCAGCAGCCAGACTTTAACCGAGCAGTACTTC. Its protein is CASSQTLTEQYF.